These 24 T cell receptor beta chains were all obtained from the same sample, sequenced in a study of preoperative IRX-2 immunotherapy in early breast cancer. Method: immunoSEQ multiplex PCR; TCRdb's copy keeps in-frame clones and lacks some. The sample has some 99,000 clones, just over 85% seen once. Indicated treatment: preoperative locoregional IRX-2 cytokine immunotherapy. This material consisted of tumor tissue, taken after IRX-2 immunotherapy. The receptor source for this set is a human donor with breast cancer.

V gene TRBV4-1 combines with J gene TRBJ2-7, with 10 bases that match TRBD2. V gave up 4 bases and J gave up 2 bases; unmatched junction bases: 2. Germline CDR1 is MGHRA and CDR2 is YSYEKL. The CDR3 loop spans 14 amino acids. The DNA for the CDR3 is TGCGCCAGCAGCCTGACTAGCGGGCCCTACGAGCAGTACTTC. Its translation is CASSLTSGPYEQYF.

J is TRBJ2-7 and V is TRBV6-8; no definite D call. Trimming stripped 7 bases from V and 2 bases from J, with 15 bases between. Germline CDR1 MNHGY, CDR2 SAAAGT. The CDR3 has 14 residues. The CDR3, as DNA: TGTGCCAGCAACAACGAAGGCGGAACCTACGAGCAGTACTTC. Translating it yields CASNNEGGTYEQYF.

This clone was picked up one time. The chain carries TRBV28 and TRBJ2-5; D remains ambiguous. Germline values: CDR1 MDHEN, CDR2 SYDVKM. With 3 bases removed from V and 3 bases from J, the gap between germline ends came to 11 bases. The CDR3 consists of 14 residues. This CDR3 reads CASSFSPAEETQYF. CDR3 in DNA: TGTGCCAGCAGTTTCTCTCCAGCAGAAGAGACCCAGTACTTC.

The chain uses TRBV28 and TRBJ1-3, with TRBD1 as a possible D gene (6 bases). Germline CDR1 reads MDHEN; CDR2 reads SYDVKM. The CDR3 is made up of 16 amino acids. Trimming took off 2 bases at V and 0 bases at J, with 11 bases between the two ends. The CDR3: CASSLIGGISGNTIYF. As DNA, the CDR3 is TGTGCCAGCAGTTTAATAGGGGGTATCTCTGGAAACACCATATATTTT. The entire variable domain, with the rest obtained from reference TRBV28 and TRBJ1-3, is as follows: DVKVTQSSRYLVKRTGEKVFLECVQDMDHENMFWYRQDPGLGLRLIYFSYDVKMKEKGDIPEGYSVSREKKERFSLILESASTNQTSMYLCASSLIGGISGNTIYFGEGSWLTVV.

The CDR3 protein is CSVEDGLYEQYF. The CDR3 coding sequence is TGCAGCGTTGAAGACGGCCTCTACGAGCAGTACTTC. The rearrangement joins TRBV29-1 to TRBJ2-7; D is unresolved. There are 12 residues in the CDR3. The V gene's germline CDR1 is SQVTM and CDR2 ANQGSEA. Trimming left V 0 bases short and J 3 bases short, with 6 bases between.

This clone appeared a single time. DNA of the CDR3: TGTGCCAGCAGCTTAAGACGGCTTAGCAATCAGCCCCAGCATTTT. This codes for CASSLRRLSNQPQHF. The rearrangement uses TRBV7-7 and TRBJ1-5; D is unclear. Per germline, CDR1 SSHAT and CDR2 FNYEAQ (reference sequence). V lost 2 bases to trimming and J lost 0 bases, with 8 bases between them. The length of the CDR3 is 15 residues. The complete variable domain, with remaining parts taken from reference TRBV7-7 and TRBJ1-5, reads GAGVSQSPRYKVTKRGQDVTLRCDPISSHATLYWYQQALGQGPEFLTYFNYEAQPDKSGLPSDRFSAERPEGSISTLTIQRTEQRDSAMYRCASSLRRLSNQPQHFGDGTRLSIL.

This sequence joins TRBV6-8 and TRBJ1-5, with D uncertain. The CDR3 has 15 amino acids. Germline assignment: CDR1 MNHGY and CDR2 SAAAGT. Trimming left V 6 bases short and J 0 bases short, with 12 bases between. CDR3 loop: CASSPTGLSNQPQHF. Here the CDR3 DNA reads TGTGCCAGCAGCCCGACTGGCCTTAGCAATCAGCCCCAGCATTTT.

This clone was observed a handful of times. The chain couples TRBV6-8 to TRBJ2-1; perhaps TRBD2 as D (6 bases). Between the trimmed V and J ends, which lost 6 bases and 5 bases, there was a span of 17 bases. Germline V gene lookup returns CDR1 MNHGY and CDR2 SAAAGT. The CDR3 contains 15 residues. The CDR3 loop reads CASRTLSSANNEQFF. In DNA, the CDR3 is TGTGCCAGCAGAACCTTGTCTAGCGCCAACAATGAGCAGTTCTTC.

V usage is TRBV7-8 and J usage is TRBJ1-4; D is unresolved. The V gene's germline CDR1 is SGHVS and CDR2 FQNEAQ. The CDR3 has 13 amino acids. The V end lost 3 bases, the J end lost 7 bases, and 9 bases lay between the germline ends. The CDR3 loop reads CASSFQRSEKLFF. The DNA for the CDR3 is TGTGCCAGCAGCTTCCAGAGGAGTGAAAAACTGTTTTTT.

The V and J genes are TRBV9 and TRBJ1-5, with a possible D match to TRBD1 (6 bases). This CDR3 region has 16 residues. Germline V gene data show CDR1 as SGDLS and CDR2 as YYNGEE. The V end lost 5 bases, the J end lost 3 bases, and 18 bases lay between the germline ends. Written as DNA, the CDR3 is TGTGCCAGCAGTTTAGACCTAAGACAGGACAATCAGCCCCAGCATTTT. Translating it yields CASSLDLRQDNQPQHF.

V is TRBV9 and J is TRBJ2-7, with 10 bases matching TRBD2. This CDR3 region has 14 residues. Germline-derived CDR1 and CDR2 are SGDLS and YYNGEE. The V segment lost 2 bases and the J segment 5 bases; nucleotides outside the gene matches: 4. CDR3 sequence: CASSVRSGGNEQYF. CDR3 in DNA: TGTGCCAGCAGCGTTCGTAGCGGGGGGAACGAGCAGTACTTC.

The chain links TRBV5-1 to TRBJ2-3, with 8 bases that match TRBD2. Trimming cost V 0 bases and J 0 bases; bases outside gene matches: 6. This CDR3 contains 17 residues. Per the germline V gene, CDR1 is SGHRS and CDR2 is YFSETQ. CDR3 nucleotides: TGCGCCAGCAGCTTGGAATTAGCGGGGTCTAGCACAGATACGCAGTATTTT. Its protein product is CASSLELAGSSTDTQYF.

The chain recombines TRBV5-1 with TRBJ1-3; 8 positions match TRBD1. The CDR3 runs to 14 residues. Germline CDR1 is SGHRS and CDR2 is YFSETQ. V dropped 2 bases and J dropped 4; count of bases not matched to a gene: 2. CDR3 loop: CASSFDRGGNTIYF. As DNA, the CDR3 is TGCGCCAGCAGCTTCGACAGGGGCGGAAACACCATATATTTT.

The chain carries TRBV10-1 and TRBJ1-6; D is unclear. Germline V lookup: CDR1 WNHNN, CDR2 SYGVQD (reference sequence). CDR3 length: 12 amino acids. The V end was cut by 3 bases, the J end by 10 bases, with 7 bases between. DNA for the CDR3: TGCGCCAGCAGTGATGGGAACTCACCCCTCCACTTT. Its translation: CASSDGNSPLHF.

This clone was seen only once. This chain connects TRBV5-1 to TRBJ1-2; D possibly corresponds to TRBD1 (5 bases). The CDR3 runs 14 residues. CDR1 is SGHRS and CDR2 is YFSETQ in the germline V gene. Trimming pared 3 bases from V and 4 bases from J, leaving 13 bases between. The CDR3: CASSSVGGGYGYTF. Here the CDR3 DNA reads TGCGCCAGCAGCTCTGTAGGTGGGGGCTATGGCTACACCTTC. The full variable domain, its missing parts supplied by reference TRBV5-1 and TRBJ1-2, is KAGVTQTPRYLIKTRGQQVTLSCSPISGHRSVSWYQQTPGQGLQFLFEYFSETQRNKGNFPGRFSGRQFSNSRSEMNVSTLELGDSALYLCASSSVGGGYGYTFGSGTRLTVV.

The gene calls are TRBV19 and TRBJ1-5, with 9 bases fitting TRBD1. CDR3 length: 13 residues. V was clipped by 6 bases and J by 7 bases; unmatched bases: 4. Per the germline V gene, CDR1 is LNHDA and CDR2 is SQIVND (reference sequence). CDR3 residues: CASSRDRAQPQHF. The DNA of the CDR3 is TGTGCCAGTAGCCGGGACAGGGCCCAGCCCCAGCATTTT.

The chain uses TRBV22-1 and TRBJ2-7. TRBV22-1 is tagged as a pseudogene. The CDR3 runs to 14 residues. The CDR3 sequence is CASKSPAPPYEQYF. For the CDR3, the DNA is TGTGCCAGCAAATCCCCCGCGCCACCCTACGAGCAGTACTTC.

The chain links TRBV6-7 to TRBJ1-6, with a weak D call TRBD1 (6 bases). TRBV6-7 is reported as an ORF; its role is uncertain. V lost 6 bases and J 0 bases, leaving 12 bases between the germline ends. The CDR3 covers 16 residues. Here the CDR3 DNA reads TGTGCCAGCAGCAAAGGACAGTTCTCCTATAATTCACCCCTCCACTTT. It yields the protein CASSKGQFSYNSPLHF.

This rearrangement joins TRBV6-4 to TRBJ1-2; D not certain. The CDR3 has 13 residues. CDR1 and CDR2 (germline): MRHNA, SNTAGT. V was pared by 8 bases and J by 4 bases, with 14 bases between. DNA of the CDR3: TGTGCCAGCCTGACACGGGGAAGCTATGGCTACACCTTC. Protein product: CASLTRGSYGYTF.

The chain carries TRBV23-1 and TRBJ1-1; TRBD1 agrees at 7 bases. TRBV23-1 counts as an open reading frame of uncertain function. This CDR3 contains 14 residues. V shed 8 bases and J 6 bases; nucleotides not matched to a gene: 12. The DNA for the CDR3 is TGCGCCAGCGCTCCCGGACAGGTGTCCCCTGAAGCTTTCTTT. It encodes CASAPGQVSPEAFF.

The chain combines TRBV19 with TRBJ1-2; D is perhaps TRBD1 (5 bases). This CDR3 is built from 14 residues. With 0 bases removed from V and 4 bases from J, the gap between germline ends came to 9 bases. The V gene's germline CDR1 is LNHDA and CDR2 SQIVND (reference sequence). The CDR3 sequence: CASSIDQGVYGYTF. DNA of the CDR3: TGTGCCAGTAGTATAGACCAGGGAGTCTATGGCTACACCTTC.

The chain carries TRBV5-1 and TRBJ2-2, with D hard to call. From germline, CDR1 is SGHRS and CDR2 YFSETQ. The CDR3 has 15 residues. V lost 4 bases, J lost 0 bases, and 10 bases lay in between. The CDR3 loop is CASSPIQSNTGELFF. The CDR3 DNA sequence: TGCGCCAGCAGCCCCATCCAGTCGAACACCGGGGAGCTGTTTTTT.

V usage is TRBV6-8 and J usage is TRBJ2-5; D is undetermined. Trimming removed 7 bases at V and 1 base at J, with 13 bases between. Germline CDR1 MNHGY, CDR2 SAAAGT. This CDR3 spans 14 amino acids. CDR3 in amino acids: CASTPDGIQETQYF. Here the CDR3 DNA reads TGTGCCAGCACCCCGGACGGTATCCAAGAGACCCAGTACTTC.

The chain combines TRBV19 with TRBJ1-1, with no clear D. The CDR3 is made up of 13 amino acids. The V gene lost 10 bases and the J gene lost 1 base, with 13 bases spanning the gap. CDR1 LNHDA and CDR2 SQIVND come from the germline V gene (reference sequence). The CDR3 is CATFPGRNTEAFF. The CDR3 DNA reads TGTGCCACCTTTCCCGGCAGGAACACTGAAGCTTTCTTT.